Presented here are 29 T cell receptor beta chains from one specimen sequenced in a study of blood T cell repertoires in COVID-19. The repertoire was sequenced with immunoSEQ multiplex PCR; TCRdb's copy has only in-frame clones and lacks some. The table has around 300,000 clones, around nine tenths seen once. Sequences were obtained from PBMCs or T cells enriched from blood (not recorded which). The receptors were gathered from a woman between 40 and 50 years old who had recovered from COVID-19.

This sequence joins TRBV29-1 and TRBJ2-1, with 12 positions matching TRBD2. This CDR3 region has 16 residues. Germline trimming cut 1 base from V and 1 base from J; bases unmatched to any gene: 2. Germline V gene lookup returns CDR1 SQVTM and CDR2 ANQGSEA. The CDR3 DNA is TGCAGCGTTGAAGGACTAGCGGGAGCTTCCTACAATGAGCAGTTCTTC. Translated, it gives CSVEGLAGASYNEQFF.

This clone was detected once. CDR3 in amino acids: CASSPGQGRKEQYF. DNA of the CDR3: TGTGCCAGCAGCCCGGGACAGGGGAGGAAGGAGCAGTACTTC. The V gene is TRBV7-2, the J gene TRBJ2-7; 10 bases align to TRBD1. This CDR3 contains 14 residues. Per the germline V gene, CDR1 is SGHTA and CDR2 is FQGNSA. Losses at the gene ends were 5 bases for V and 7 bases for J; bases not matched to a gene: 8.

This sequence joins TRBV4-1 and TRBJ2-7, with a tentative D call TRBD2 (6 bases). V gave up 3 bases and J gave up 2 bases, with 14 bases separating them. The length of the CDR3 is 15 residues. Germline V gene lookup returns CDR1 MGHRA and CDR2 YSYEKL. The CDR3 coding sequence is TGCGCCAGCAGCCACGGCGGGACGGTGACCTACGAGCAGTACTTC. Translating it yields CASSHGGTVTYEQYF.

The chain has TRBV6-1 and TRBJ1-6; D remains unclear. CDR3 size: 16 residues. Trimming shortened V by 1 base and J by 7 bases, and 14 bases separated the two germline ends. In germline, CDR1 is MNHNS, CDR2 SASEGT. The CDR3 sequence is CASSEVAGFGNSPLHF. The CDR3 DNA follows: TGTGCCAGCAGTGAAGTTGCGGGGTTTGGCAATTCACCCCTCCACTTT.

This clone was seen only once. This chain links TRBV5-8 with TRBJ2-2; 13 nucleotides agree with TRBD2. The V and J ends lost 0 bases and 3 bases, in that order; junction bases with no gene match: 5. The CDR3 is made up of 18 amino acids. Germline V CDR1 and CDR2: SGHTS, YDEGEE. The CDR3 is CASSLVWTSGSHTGELFF. The CDR3 nucleotides are TGTGCCAGCAGCTTGGTCTGGACTAGCGGGAGTCACACCGGGGAGCTGTTTTTT.

The genes are TRBV14 and TRBJ1-6; D gene ambiguous. Germline loops: CDR1 SGHDN, CDR2 FVKESK. The CDR3 has 15 residues. Trimming took off 2 bases at V and 7 bases at J, with 12 bases between the two ends. In nucleotides, the CDR3 is TGTGCCAGCAGCCAAAAGCACGGGTTCAATTCACCCCTCCACTTT. Encoded protein: CASSQKHGFNSPLHF.

This rearrangement joins TRBV15 to TRBJ1-5, with 7 bases matching TRBD1. V lost 7 bases, J lost 2 bases, and 5 bases stayed unmatched. CDR1 is LNHNV, CDR2 YYDKDF, per germline (reference sequence). The length of the CDR3 is 14 residues. The CDR3 region is CATTAGQGNQPQHF. As DNA, the CDR3 is TGTGCCACCACCGCTGGACAGGGCAATCAGCCCCAGCATTTT. Full variable domain (outside the CDR3, taken from reference TRBV15 and TRBJ1-5): DAMVIQNPRYQVTQFGKPVTLSCSQTLNHNVMYWYQQKSSQAPKLLFHYYDKDFNNEADTPDNFQSRRPNTSFCFLDIRSPGLGDTAMYLCATTAGQGNQPQHFGDGTRLSIL.

The chain combines TRBV24-1 with TRBJ1-2; TRBD1 is a possible D gene (6 bases). Germline V CDR1 and CDR2: KGHDR, SFDVKD. Trimming removed 6 bases from V and 4 bases from J, with 23 bases in between. CDR3 size: 17 residues. For the CDR3, the DNA is TGTGCCACCAGTTCTGGGGACTATTCAGGGGTTGGCTATGGCTACACCTTC. It codes for CATSSGDYSGVGYGYTF.

The genes are TRBV19 and TRBJ1-1, with a tentative D call TRBD1 (6 bases). The V and J ends lost 5 bases and 5 bases respectively, with 12 bases between them. CDR3 length equals 13 residues. In germline, CDR1 is LNHDA, CDR2 SQIVND (reference sequence). Written as DNA, the CDR3 is TGTGCCAGTAGTGAACAGGGTAAGACTGAAGCTTTCTTT. It encodes CASSEQGKTEAFF.

This chain uses TRBV23-1 with TRBJ2-7; the D gene is possibly TRBD1 (6 bases). TRBV23-1 is designated an ORF whose function remains uncertain. This CDR3 has 13 residues. V was shortened by 3 bases and J by 3 bases, with 9 bases between the two germline ends. CDR3 region: CASSQPQGYEQYF. CDR3 nucleotide sequence: TGCGCCAGCAGTCAGCCACAGGGCTACGAGCAGTACTTC.

This chain links TRBV6-5 with TRBJ1-1; D is uncertain. V was clipped by 6 bases and J by 2 bases, with 10 bases between them. Germline V CDR1 and CDR2: MNHEY, SVGAGI. This CDR3 has 13 residues. The CDR3 sequence is CASRLQRNTEAFF. The CDR3, as DNA: TGTGCCAGCAGGTTACAAAGAAACACTGAAGCTTTCTTT.

The rearrangement joins TRBV5-1 to TRBJ1-2; weak D call: TRBD1 (6 bases). The CDR3 length is 16 residues. Germline V CDR1 and CDR2: SGHRS, YFSETQ. V gave up 4 bases and J gave up 1 base, with 17 bases separating them. CDR3 sequence (DNA): TGCGCCAGCAGCCGAAGGGGGGGTCCGGATAACTATGGCTACACCTTC. It encodes CASSRRGGPDNYGYTF. The entire variable domain, with the rest obtained from reference TRBV5-1 and TRBJ1-2, is as follows: KAGVTQTPRYLIKTRGQQVTLSCSPISGHRSVSWYQQTPGQGLQFLFEYFSETQRNKGNFPGRFSGRQFSNSRSEMNVSTLELGDSALYLCASSRRGGPDNYGYTFGSGTRLTVV.

The chain joins TRBV12-3 or TRBV12-4 to TRBJ1-2; 8 bases agree with TRBD1. After removal of 6 bases from V and 10 bases from J, the junction contained 10 bases not matched to a gene. This CDR3 is built from 13 residues. The CDR3 DNA is TGTGCCAGCAGCTCGGACAGGGACGCTCCCTACACCTTC. Amino acid sequence: CASSSDRDAPYTF.

The chain recombines TRBV7-9 with TRBJ1-3, with D hard to call. Germline V gene data show CDR1 as SEHNR and CDR2 as FQNEAQ (reference sequence). This CDR3 comprises 15 residues. Trimming left V 0 bases short and J 2 bases short, with 8 bases between. CDR3 protein: CASSLAPQTGNTIYF. The CDR3 coding sequence is TGTGCCAGCAGCTTAGCTCCCCAGACTGGAAACACCATATATTTT.

CDR3 bases: TGTGCCAGCAGCCGGACACGCCAAGATTCACCCCTCCACTTT. It codes for CASSRTRQDSPLHF. The J gene is TRBJ1-6, the V gene TRBV6-5; D is possibly TRBD1 (5 bases). The CDR3 totals 14 residues. V was pared by 6 bases and J by 8 bases, with 14 bases between. Per the germline V gene, CDR1 is MNHEY and CDR2 is SVGAGI.

This clone is a singleton in its sample. The genes are TRBV4-1 and TRBJ2-5; D remains unclear. Germline V CDR1 and CDR2: MGHRA, YSYEKL. The CDR3 is 14 amino acids. V lost 5 bases to trimming and J lost 1 base, with 11 bases between them. CDR3 loop: CASSLLPGQETQYF. DNA of the CDR3: TGCGCCAGCAGCTTACTACCTGGCCAAGAGACCCAGTACTTC.

V gene TRBV27 combines with J gene TRBJ2-7; 8 positions agree with TRBD1. The CDR3 covers 15 residues. Germline CDR1 is MNHEY and CDR2 is SMNVEV (reference sequence). V lost 5 bases to trimming and J lost 4 bases; unmatched junction nucleotides: 10. The CDR3 region is CASSTRTGTFYEQYF. The CDR3 DNA reads TGTGCCAGCAGTACCCGGACAGGGACCTTTTACGAGCAGTACTTC.

This chain connects TRBV11-2 to TRBJ2-1, with TRBD2 identical over 8 bases. Germline V gene data show CDR1 as SGHAT and CDR2 as FQNNGV. Trimming took 7 bases from V and 3 from J; bases not matched to a gene: 8. The CDR3 runs 15 residues. CDR3: CASIRGGPDYNEQFF. The DNA for the CDR3 is TGTGCCAGCATCCGCGGGGGGCCAGACTACAATGAGCAGTTCTTC.

The J gene is TRBJ1-2, the V gene TRBV10-3, with 7 bases that match TRBD1. J was trimmed by 6 bases and V by 7 bases; bases with no gene match: 8. The CDR3 extends over 13 amino acids. Germline-derived CDR1 and CDR2 are ENHRY and SYGVKD. DNA for the CDR3: TGTGCCATCACCAACCGGGACAGTAATGGCTACACCTTC. Protein: CAITNRDSNGYTF.

The V call is TRBV12-3 or TRBV12-4, the J call TRBJ2-3; D perhaps matches TRBD1 (5 bases). Between the trimmed V and J ends, which lost 5 bases and 2 bases, there was a span of 8 bases. CDR3 length: 13 amino acids. The CDR3 sequence: CASSRTTTDTQYF. CDR3 nucleotides: TGTGCCAGCAGTCGGACAACCACAGATACGCAGTATTTT.

CDR3 bases: TGTGCCAGCCCGCTCCGGGAGGTCCATCAGCCCCAGCATTTT. Protein: CASPLREVHQPQHF. The V and J genes are TRBV7-8 and TRBJ1-5; no reliable D call. Per the germline V gene, CDR1 is SGHVS and CDR2 is FQNEAQ. Trimming left V 8 bases short and J 5 bases short, with 16 bases between. The CDR3 has 14 amino acids.

The chain links TRBV9 to TRBJ2-1; 9 nucleotides align to TRBD2. In germline, CDR1 is SGDLS, CDR2 YYNGEE. V was clipped by 0 bases and J by 9 bases; unmatched bases: 10. CDR3 length: 16 residues. The CDR3 region is CASSVVAGGPRVEQFF. The CDR3 DNA reads as TGTGCCAGCAGCGTAGTTGCGGGAGGGCCTAGGGTTGAGCAGTTCTTC.

This clone has a handful of counts. This chain connects TRBV12-3 or TRBV12-4 to TRBJ2-7, with TRBD1 as a possible D gene (5 bases). V lost 3 bases to trimming and J lost 2 bases, with 8 bases between them. The CDR3 is 13 amino acids. CDR3 DNA sequence: TGTGCCAGCAGTTTGGGCAGGGCCTACGAGCAGTACTTC. Residues: CASSLGRAYEQYF.

J is TRBJ2-7 and V is TRBV5-4; D is uncertain. In germline, CDR1 is SGHNT, CDR2 YYREEE (reference sequence). This CDR3 contains 14 residues. Trimming took 0 bases from V and 0 from J, leaving 7 bases between them. The DNA of the CDR3 is TGTGCCAGCAGCTTGGACAGTGCCTCCTACGAGCAGTACTTC. Translating it yields CASSLDSASYEQYF.

The V call is TRBV7-2, the J call TRBJ1-1; a weak D match, TRBD1 (6 bases). V was pared by 5 bases and J by 0 bases, with 10 bases between. CDR3 length equals 14 residues. Looked up from germline, CDR1 is SGHTA and CDR2 is FQGNSA. CDR3 residues: CASSRGGVNTEAFF. The CDR3 coding sequence is TGTGCCAGCAGCCGGGGGGGCGTGAACACTGAAGCTTTCTTT. Full variable domain (rest looked up from reference TRBV7-2 and TRBJ1-1): GAGVSQSPSNKVTEKGKDVELRCDPISGHTALYWYRQSLGQGLEFLIYFQGNSAPDKSGLPSDRFSAERTGGSVSTLTIQRTQQEDSAVYLCASSRGGVNTEAFFGQGTRLTVV.

This clone has more than one count but fewer than ten. The chain recombines TRBV24-1 with TRBJ1-2; 7 bases map to TRBD1. The J segment lost 5 bases and the V segment lost 2 bases, leaving 1 base of the junction unmatched. Germline-derived CDR1 and CDR2 are KGHDR and SFDVKD. This CDR3 comprises 13 residues. Here the CDR3 reads CATSDSTGYGYTF. The CDR3 region has the DNA TGTGCCACCAGTGATTCGACAGGGTATGGCTACACCTTC.

The chain is built from TRBV5-1 and TRBJ1-3, with TRBD1 as a possible D gene (6 bases). The CDR3 loop spans 16 amino acids. The germline gives CDR1 SGHRS, CDR2 YFSETQ. V was pared by 4 bases and J by 2 bases, with 16 bases between. The CDR3 here is CASSLMPQGTGNTIYF. CDR3 nucleotide sequence: TGCGCCAGCAGCCTGATGCCACAGGGAACTGGAAACACCATATATTTT.

The CDR3 region is CASSHGTGGPKQYF. CDR3 sequence (DNA): TGTGCCAGCAGCCATGGGACAGGGGGGCCTAAGCAGTACTTC. This rearrangement joins TRBV14 to TRBJ2-7; 11 positions match TRBD1. Germline V gene lookup returns CDR1 SGHDN and CDR2 FVKESK. V gave up 3 bases and J gave up 8 bases; unmatched junction bases: 6. The CDR3 length is 14 residues.

This chain uses TRBV11-2 with TRBJ1-1, with D possibly TRBD1 on 5 matching bases. Germline V gene sequence: CDR1 SGHAT, CDR2 FQNNGV. This CDR3 region has 13 residues. Between the trimmed V and J ends, which lost 10 bases and 1 base, there was a span of 13 bases. For the CDR3, the DNA is TGTGCCACGGGGGGTTCTGGGAACACTGAAGCTTTCTTT. Translation gives CATGGSGNTEAFF.